This is a list of T cell receptor beta chains from one sample in a study of blood T cell repertoires in COVID-19. Only in-frame clones appear in the TCRdb table, and some are missing; sequencing was by immunoSEQ multiplex PCR. The sample carries 150,000 to 170,000 clones, 78% recorded once. Material for sequencing was peripheral blood. Every receptor here comes from an elderly man with acute or convalescent COVID-19. Both conserved end residues are part of each CDR3. Fields, in order: V gene, clone size, J gene, D gene, CDR3 protein, CDR3 DNA. A D gene is named only where the DNA matches it firmly. Size values are once, few and many counts, or a class for expanded clones, and some rows have none.

TRBV7-9,-,TRBJ1-6,-,CASGTGWDSPLHF,TGTGCCAGCGGAACAGGGTGGGATTCACCCCTCCACTTT
TRBV28,few,TRBJ1-5,TRBD1,CASSFMTGDQPQHF,TGTGCCAGCAGTTTTATGACAGGGGATCAGCCCCAGCATTTT
TRBV28,-,TRBJ1-3,TRBD1,CASSLMDRGSGNTIYF,TGTGCCAGCAGTCTTATGGACAGGGGCTCTGGAAACACCATATATTTT
TRBV7-2,-,TRBJ2-2,TRBD2,CASSPRTSGVTGELFF,TGTGCCAGCAGCCCTCGGACTAGCGGGGTCACCGGGGAGCTGTTTTTT
TRBV28,-,TRBJ2-1,TRBD2,CASTTPSGLAGVSSYNEQFF,TGTGCCAGCACCACTCCCTCGGGACTAGCGGGGGTAAGCTCCTACAATGAGCAGTTCTTC
TRBV7-3,-,TRBJ2-3,TRBD2,CASSPGGATDTQYF,TGTGCCAGCAGCCCCGGGGGGGCCACGGATACGCAGTATTTT
TRBV27,-,TRBJ2-7,TRBD1,CASSLSVTGSAYEQYF,TGTGCCAGCAGTTTATCCGTGACAGGGAGCGCCTACGAGCAGTACTTC
TRBV11-2,-,TRBJ2-2,TRBD1,CASTPDRGTGELFF,TGTGCCAGCACCCCTGACAGGGGCACCGGGGAGCTGTTTTTT
TRBV29-1,-,TRBJ1-1,-,CSVGGTPGPNTEAFF,TGCAGCGTTGGGGGGACACCGGGTCCCAACACTGAAGCTTTCTTT
TRBV27,-,TRBJ2-7,TRBD1,CASRYKPGQGAYEQYF,TGTGCCAGCAGATATAAGCCGGGACAGGGGGCTTATGAGCAGTACTTC
TRBV7-9,-,TRBJ1-5,-,CASSFNSNQPQHF,TGTGCCAGCAGCTTTAATAGCAATCAGCCCCAGCATTTT
TRBV19,-,TRBJ2-1,TRBD2,CASSMPWSGLAGGDEQFF,TGTGCCAGTAGTATGCCTTGGAGTGGGCTAGCGGGGGGGGATGAGCAGTTCTTC
TRBV7-9,-,TRBJ1-1,-,CASSFDRGTEAFF,TGTGCCAGCAGCTTTGATCGGGGTACTGAAGCTTTCTTT
TRBV7-2,-,TRBJ1-5,TRBD1,CASSEGQGAWQPQHF,TGTGCCAGCAGCGAGGGACAGGGGGCTTGGCAGCCCCAGCATTTT
TRBV4-2,-,TRBJ2-1,TRBD2,CASSQYSIAGVEGNEQFF,TGTGCCAGCAGCCAATACTCTATAGCGGGGGTCGAGGGCAATGAGCAGTTCTTC
TRBV5-1,-,TRBJ1-2,-,CASSRDPAPNYGYTF,TGCGCCAGCAGCCGGGATCCGGCTCCCAACTATGGCTACACCTTC
TRBV10-3,-,TRBJ2-3,TRBD2,CATRPGLAGHSTDTQYF,TGTGCCACCCGCCCGGGACTAGCGGGCCATAGCACAGATACGCAGTATTTT
TRBV7-9,-,TRBJ2-5,-,CASSLDTGGLGTQYF,TGTGCCAGCAGCTTAGATACGGGGGGCCTGGGGACCCAGTACTTC
TRBV7-2,-,TRBJ2-5,TRBD1,CASSPTGGWETQYF,TGTGCCAGCAGTCCAACAGGGGGCTGGGAGACCCAGTACTTC
TRBV5-8,-,TRBJ1-2,-,CASSPRAGRRDYGYTF,TGTGCCAGCAGCCCGCGAGCGGGACGCCGGGACTATGGCTACACCTTC
TRBV30,-,TRBJ1-1,-,CAFRVNTEAFF,TGTGCCTTCAGGGTTAACACTGAAGCTTTCTTT
TRBV3-1/TRBV3-2,-,TRBJ2-3,TRBD2,CASRAATSGASGTQYF,TGTGCCAGCAGGGCCGCGACTAGCGGGGCGTCAGGTACGCAGTATTTT